The 8 T cell receptor beta chains in this list originate from one sample, sequenced in a study of blood T cells in healthy people across ages. A J-beta primer mix and a sample-barcoded 5' primer were used in a second PCR of about 6 to 12 cycles. Via MiXCR, TCRdb re-called the 5' RACE reads, giving one row per CDR3 protein. The sample consists of around 650,000 distinct CDR3 sequences, roughly 32% of them appearing once. The sample was blood. The origin of the receptors is an elderly woman in good health.

This clonotype was seen only a few times. This may arise from a read error, as a much more abundant clone is one base away. This chain uses TRBV2 with TRBJ2-7, with D possibly matching TRBD2 (5 bases). Trimming pared 5 bases from V and 6 bases from J, leaving 8 bases between. CDR3 length: 11 amino acids. Germline lookup yields CDR1 SNHLY and CDR2 FYNNEI. CDR3 nucleotides: TGTGCCAGCAGTCGGACTCCCGAGCAGTACTTC. Translating gives CASSRTPEQYF. Combining the CDR3 with reference TRBV2 and TRBJ2-7 gives the whole variable domain EPEVTQTPSHQVTQMGQEVILRCVPISNHLYFYWYRQILGQKVEFLVSFYNNEISEKSEIFDDQFSVERPDGSNFTLKIRSTKLEDSAMYFCASSRTPEQYFGPGTRLTVT.

This clonotype was seen a single time. A much larger clone lies a single base off, so this may be a read error. The chain combines TRBV4-3 with TRBJ1-2; D unclear. From germline, CDR1 is LGHNA and CDR2 YSLEER. The CDR3 extends over 13 amino acids. The CDR3 reads CTSSQGNARGYTF. The CDR3, as DNA: TGCACCAGCAGCCAAGGAAACGCGAGGGGCTACACCTTC.

The chain combines TRBV19 with TRBJ2-1; D may be TRBD2 (5 bases). The assigned J gene may be wrong: the sequence end matches TRBJ2-7 better. CDR1 is LNHDA, CDR2 SQIVND, per germline (reference sequence). This CDR3 is 14 amino acids long. In DNA, the CDR3 is TGTGCCAGTAGTAGATCGGGGTTCGACAATGAGCAGTACTTC. It yields the protein CASSRSGFDNEQYF.

On this clonotype itself: Its ends do not fully match the called genes, so a read error is possible. The chain carries TRBV30 and TRBJ1-3, with D perhaps TRBD1 (5 bases). The germline V gene encodes CDR1 GTSNPN and CDR2 SVGIG (reference sequence). This CDR3 region has 13 residues. This chain's CDR3 is CAWGHSSGNTRYF. DNA for the CDR3: TGTGCCTGGGGACATTCCTCTGGAAACACCAGATATTTT.

CDR3 DNA sequence: TGTGCCAGCAGCTTATACTGGGGGGGAACTGAAGCTTTCTTT. Translating it yields CASSLYWGGTEAFF. V gene TRBV7-2 combines with J gene TRBJ1-1; TRBD1 is a possible D gene (5 bases). V dropped 2 bases and J dropped 5 bases, with 12 bases sitting between them. Germline V gene sequence: CDR1 SGHTA, CDR2 FQGNSA. The CDR3 contains 14 residues.

The chain uses TRBV29-1 and TRBJ2-7; tentatively, D is TRBD1 or TRBD2 (5 bases each). Trimming took 0 bases from V and 4 from J, leaving 13 bases between them. There are 14 residues in the CDR3. CDR1 and CDR2 (germline): SQVTM, ANQGSEA. The CDR3 protein is CSVEDRDRGYEQYF. Written as DNA, the CDR3 is TGCAGCGTTGAAGATCGAGACAGAGGGTACGAGCAGTACTTC.

This clonotype has a handful of counts. A read error may explain this, as a much larger clone is one base away. The chain is built from TRBV12-3 or TRBV12-4 and TRBJ2-1; 7 bases fit TRBD2. V lost 3 bases and J lost 5; bases outside the gene matches: 7. This CDR3 has 15 amino acids. As DNA, the CDR3 is TGTGCCAGCAGTTTGGGGGGGGTCCGGGACAATGAGCAGTTCTTC. As protein: CASSLGGVRDNEQFF.

The sample holds many counts of this clonotype. V is TRBV5-1 and J is TRBJ2-3; 9 bases map to TRBD2. V gave up 6 bases and J gave up 6 bases; unmatched junction bases: 14. The germline gives CDR1 SGHRS, CDR2 YFSETQ. CDR3 size: 16 residues. This CDR3 is CASTPAGGPSGDTQYF. In nucleotides, the CDR3 is TGCGCCAGCACCCCAGCGGGGGGACCCAGCGGGGATACGCAGTATTTT.